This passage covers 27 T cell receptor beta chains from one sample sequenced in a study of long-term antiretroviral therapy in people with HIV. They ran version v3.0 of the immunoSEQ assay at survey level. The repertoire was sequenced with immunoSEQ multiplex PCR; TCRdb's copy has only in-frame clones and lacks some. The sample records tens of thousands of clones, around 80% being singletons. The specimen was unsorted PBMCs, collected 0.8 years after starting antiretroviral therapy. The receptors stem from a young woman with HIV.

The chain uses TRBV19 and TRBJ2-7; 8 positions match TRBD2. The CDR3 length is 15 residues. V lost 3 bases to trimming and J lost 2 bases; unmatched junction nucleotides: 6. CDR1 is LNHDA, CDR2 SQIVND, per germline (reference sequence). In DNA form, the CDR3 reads TGTGCCAGTAGTATTGGGCTAGCGGGTCCCTACGAGCAGTACTTC. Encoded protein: CASSIGLAGPYEQYF.

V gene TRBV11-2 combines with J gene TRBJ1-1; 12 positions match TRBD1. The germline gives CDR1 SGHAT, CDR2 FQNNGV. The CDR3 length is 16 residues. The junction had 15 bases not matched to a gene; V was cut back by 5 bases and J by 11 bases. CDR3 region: CASSLGGGTGGFGAFF. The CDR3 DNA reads TGTGCCAGCAGCCTTGGCGGGGGGACAGGGGGCTTTGGTGCTTTCTTT.

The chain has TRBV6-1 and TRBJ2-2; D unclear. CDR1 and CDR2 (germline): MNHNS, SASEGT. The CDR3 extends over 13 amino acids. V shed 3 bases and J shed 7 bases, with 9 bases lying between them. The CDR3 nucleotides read TGTGCCAGCAGTGAGTCATTTAACGGGGAGCTGTTTTTT. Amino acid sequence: CASSESFNGELFF.

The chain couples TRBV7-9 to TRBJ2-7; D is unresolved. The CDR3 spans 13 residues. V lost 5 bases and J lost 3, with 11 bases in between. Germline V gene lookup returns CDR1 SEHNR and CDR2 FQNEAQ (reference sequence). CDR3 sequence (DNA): TGTGCCAGCAGCCGGACGGTTCTCTACGAGCAGTACTTC. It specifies CASSRTVLYEQYF.

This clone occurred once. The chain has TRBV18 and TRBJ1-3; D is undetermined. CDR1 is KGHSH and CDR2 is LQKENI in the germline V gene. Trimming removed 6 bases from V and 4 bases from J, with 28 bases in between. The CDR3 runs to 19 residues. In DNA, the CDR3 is TGTGCCAGCTCCCCTCGCGTAGGAGATTCCGCCTCTGCGGGAAACACCATATATTTT. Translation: CASSPRVGDSASAGNTIYF.

The CDR3 bases are TGTGCCAGCAGCCCCACATCAACCCGGCCCCAGCATTTT. Its translation: CASSPTSTRPQHF. The gene calls are TRBV7-2 and TRBJ1-5; D remains ambiguous. The V gene lost 5 bases and the J gene lost 9 bases, with 14 bases spanning the gap. This CDR3 has 13 residues. CDR1 is SGHTA, CDR2 FQGNSA, per germline. The full variable domain, rest sourced from reference TRBV7-2 and TRBJ1-5, is GAGVSQSPSNKVTEKGKDVELRCDPISGHTALYWYRQSLGQGLEFLIYFQGNSAPDKSGLPSDRFSAERTGGSVSTLTIQRTQQEDSAVYLCASSPTSTRPQHFGDGTRLSIL.

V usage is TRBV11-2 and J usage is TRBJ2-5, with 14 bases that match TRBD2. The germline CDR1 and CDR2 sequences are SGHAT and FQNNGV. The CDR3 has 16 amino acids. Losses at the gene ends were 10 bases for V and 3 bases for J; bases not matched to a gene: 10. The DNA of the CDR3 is TGTGCCACCTCCGGGACTAGCGGGAGACCGGAAGAGACCCAGTACTTC. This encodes CATSGTSGRPEETQYF.

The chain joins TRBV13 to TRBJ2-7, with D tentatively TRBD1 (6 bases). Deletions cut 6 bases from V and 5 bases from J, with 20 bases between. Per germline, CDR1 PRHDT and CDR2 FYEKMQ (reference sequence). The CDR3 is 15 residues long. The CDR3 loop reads CASRPQAKGDHEQYF. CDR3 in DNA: TGTGCCAGCAGACCACAGGCCAAGGGGGACCACGAGCAGTACTTC.

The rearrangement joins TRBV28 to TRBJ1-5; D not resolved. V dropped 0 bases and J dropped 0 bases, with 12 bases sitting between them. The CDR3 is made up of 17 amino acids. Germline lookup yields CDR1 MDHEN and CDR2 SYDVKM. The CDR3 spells CASSLWKRGSSNQPQHF. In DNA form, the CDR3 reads TGTGCCAGCAGTTTATGGAAAAGAGGTAGTAGCAATCAGCCCCAGCATTTT.

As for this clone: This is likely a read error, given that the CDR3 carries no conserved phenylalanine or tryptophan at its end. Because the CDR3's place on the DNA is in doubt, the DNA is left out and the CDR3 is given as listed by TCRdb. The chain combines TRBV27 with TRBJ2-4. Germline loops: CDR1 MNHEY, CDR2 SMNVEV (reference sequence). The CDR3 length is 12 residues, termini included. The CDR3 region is CASSFKGPHPPS.

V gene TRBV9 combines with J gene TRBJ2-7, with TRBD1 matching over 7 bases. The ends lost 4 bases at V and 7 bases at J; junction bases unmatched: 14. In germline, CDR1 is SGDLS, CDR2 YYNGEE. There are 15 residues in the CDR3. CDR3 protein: CASSKIGTADLEQYF. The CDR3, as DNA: TGTGCCAGCAGCAAGATCGGGACAGCCGACCTTGAGCAGTACTTC.

As DNA, the CDR3 is TGCGCCAGCAGCCTTGGGGGGGATGGCTACACCTTC. It encodes CASSLGGDGYTF. The chain carries TRBV5-1 and TRBJ1-2, with D perhaps TRBD1 (5 bases). The V end lost 4 bases, the J end lost 6 bases, and 10 bases lay between the germline ends. The V gene's germline CDR1 is SGHRS and CDR2 YFSETQ. The CDR3 extends over 12 amino acids.

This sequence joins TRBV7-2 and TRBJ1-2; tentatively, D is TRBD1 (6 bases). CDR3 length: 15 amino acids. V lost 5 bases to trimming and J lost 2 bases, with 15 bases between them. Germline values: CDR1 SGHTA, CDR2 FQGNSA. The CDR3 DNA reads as TGTGCCAGCAGCCCGATTGGACAGTCCAACTATGGCTACACCTTC. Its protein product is CASSPIGQSNYGYTF.

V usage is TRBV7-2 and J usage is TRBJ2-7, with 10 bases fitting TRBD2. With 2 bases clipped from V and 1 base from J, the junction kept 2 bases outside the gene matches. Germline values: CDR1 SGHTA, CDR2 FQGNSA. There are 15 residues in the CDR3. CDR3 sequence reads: CASSLRTSGSYEQYF. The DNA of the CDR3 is TGTGCCAGCAGCTTACGGACTAGCGGATCCTACGAGCAGTACTTC.

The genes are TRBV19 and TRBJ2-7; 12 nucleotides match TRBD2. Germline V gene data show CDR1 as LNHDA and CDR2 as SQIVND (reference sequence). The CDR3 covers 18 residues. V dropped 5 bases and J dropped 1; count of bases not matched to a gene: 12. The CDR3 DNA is TGTGCCAGTAGTTTTTCAAGGACTAGCGGGGCAGAGTCCTACGAGCAGTACTTC. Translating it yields CASSFSRTSGAESYEQYF.

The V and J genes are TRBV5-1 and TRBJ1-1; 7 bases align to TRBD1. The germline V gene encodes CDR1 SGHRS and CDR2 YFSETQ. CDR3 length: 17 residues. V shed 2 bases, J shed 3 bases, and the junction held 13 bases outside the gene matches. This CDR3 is CASSFQFQGEGDTEAFF. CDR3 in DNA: TGCGCCAGCAGCTTCCAGTTCCAGGGGGAGGGTGACACTGAAGCTTTCTTT. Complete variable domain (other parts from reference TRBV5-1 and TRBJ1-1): KAGVTQTPRYLIKTRGQQVTLSCSPISGHRSVSWYQQTPGQGLQFLFEYFSETQRNKGNFPGRFSGRQFSNSRSEMNVSTLELGDSALYLCASSFQFQGEGDTEAFFGQGTRLTVV.

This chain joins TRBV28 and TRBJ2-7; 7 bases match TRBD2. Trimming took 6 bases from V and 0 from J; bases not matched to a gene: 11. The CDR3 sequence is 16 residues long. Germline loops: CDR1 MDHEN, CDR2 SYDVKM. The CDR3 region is CASRRVLAADSYEQYF. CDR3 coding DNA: TGTGCCAGCAGGCGAGTTCTAGCGGCCGACTCCTACGAGCAGTACTTC.

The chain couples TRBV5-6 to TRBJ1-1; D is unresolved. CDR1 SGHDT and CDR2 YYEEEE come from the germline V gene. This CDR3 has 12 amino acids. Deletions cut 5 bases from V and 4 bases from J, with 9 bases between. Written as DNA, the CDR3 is TGTGCCAGCAGTCCCGGTGGCACTGAAGCTTTCTTT. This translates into CASSPGGTEAFF.

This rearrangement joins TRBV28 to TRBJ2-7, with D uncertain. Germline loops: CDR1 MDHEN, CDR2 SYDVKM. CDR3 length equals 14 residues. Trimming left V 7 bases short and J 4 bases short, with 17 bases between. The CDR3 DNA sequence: TGTGCCAGCATGGGCCCGAACTGGGTTTACGAGCAGTACTTC. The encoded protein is CASMGPNWVYEQYF.

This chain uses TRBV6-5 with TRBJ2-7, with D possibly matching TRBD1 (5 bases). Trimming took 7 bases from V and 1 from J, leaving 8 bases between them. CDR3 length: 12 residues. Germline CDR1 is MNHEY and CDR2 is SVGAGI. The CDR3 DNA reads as TGTGCCAGCAACGCAGGGTCCTACGAGCAGTACTTC. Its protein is CASNAGSYEQYF.

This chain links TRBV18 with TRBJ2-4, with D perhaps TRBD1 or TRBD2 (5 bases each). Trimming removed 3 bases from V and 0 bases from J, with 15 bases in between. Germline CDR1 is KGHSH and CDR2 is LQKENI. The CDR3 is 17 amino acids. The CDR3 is CASSPKDSGLAKNIQYF. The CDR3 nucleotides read TGTGCCAGCTCACCCAAGGACTCGGGGCTAGCCAAAAACATTCAGTACTTC. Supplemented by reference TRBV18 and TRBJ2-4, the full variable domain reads NAGVMQNPRHLVRRRGQEARLRCSPMKGHSHVYWYRQLPEEGLKFMVYLQKENIIDESGMPKERFSAEFPKEGPSILRIQQVVRGDSAAYFCASSPKDSGLAKNIQYFGAGTRLSVL.

The DNA for the CDR3 is TGTGCCAGCAGCCCGGGGGTGTTCGCAGATACGCAGTATTTT. The encoded protein is CASSPGVFADTQYF. The chain recombines TRBV7-3 with TRBJ2-3; TRBD2 might be the D (6 bases). CDR1 SGHTA and CDR2 FQGTGA come from the germline V gene. Trimming stripped 5 bases from V and 4 bases from J, with 13 bases between. CDR3 length: 14 residues.

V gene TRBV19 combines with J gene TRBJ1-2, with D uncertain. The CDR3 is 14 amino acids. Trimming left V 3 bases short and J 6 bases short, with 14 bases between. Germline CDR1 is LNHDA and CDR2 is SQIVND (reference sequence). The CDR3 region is CASSIVRRMNGYTF. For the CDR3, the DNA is TGTGCCAGTAGTATTGTGCGGAGAATGAATGGCTACACCTTC.

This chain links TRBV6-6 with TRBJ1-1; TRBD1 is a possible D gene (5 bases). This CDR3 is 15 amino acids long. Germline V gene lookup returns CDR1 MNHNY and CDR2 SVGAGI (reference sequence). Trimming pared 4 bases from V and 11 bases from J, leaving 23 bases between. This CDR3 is CASSSPRLGDPPAFF. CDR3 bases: TGTGCCAGCAGTTCGCCTCGTCTTGGGGACCCACCTGCTTTCTTT.

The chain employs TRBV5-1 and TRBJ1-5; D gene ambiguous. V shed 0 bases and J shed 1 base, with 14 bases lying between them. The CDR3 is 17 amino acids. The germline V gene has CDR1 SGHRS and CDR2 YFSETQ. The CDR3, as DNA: TGCGCCAGCAGCTTGGTAGGTATAGATTCAAGCAATCAGCCCCAGCATTTT. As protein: CASSLVGIDSSNQPQHF.

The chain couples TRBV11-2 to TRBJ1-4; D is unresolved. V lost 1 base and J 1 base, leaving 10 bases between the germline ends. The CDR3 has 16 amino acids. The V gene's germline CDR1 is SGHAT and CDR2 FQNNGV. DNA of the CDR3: TGTGCCAGCAGCTTAGCTCCCGGGAGAACTAATGAAAAACTGTTTTTT. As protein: CASSLAPGRTNEKLFF. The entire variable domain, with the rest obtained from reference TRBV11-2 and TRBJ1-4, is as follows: EAGVAQSPRYKIIEKRQSVAFWCNPISGHATLYWYQQILGQGPKLLIQFQNNGVVDDSQLPKDRFSAERLKGVDSTLKIQPAKLEDSAVYLCASSLAPGRTNEKLFFGSGTQLSVL.

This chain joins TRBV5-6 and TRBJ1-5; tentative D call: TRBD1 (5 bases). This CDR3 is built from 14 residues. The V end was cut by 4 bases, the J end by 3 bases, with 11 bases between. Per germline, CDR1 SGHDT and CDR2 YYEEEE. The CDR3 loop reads CASSKTENNQPQHF. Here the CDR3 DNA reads TGTGCCAGCAGCAAGACAGAAAACAATCAGCCCCAGCATTTT.